The following is a T cell receptor (beta chain) sequence with its context. Its target is not known. Germline V gives CDR1 LGHNA, CDR2 YNFKEQ. CDR3 length equals 16 residues. V was pared by 4 bases and J by 0 bases, with 15 bases between. 13 Jbeta primers and 60 Vbeta primers were used for the PCR. Produced via immunoSEQ multiplex PCR; TCRdb's table is partial and in-frame only. The sample shows more than 110,000 clones, around 76% of them seen only once. The sample comes from a study of cytomegalovirus exposure and HLA in healthy donors. Overall study findings and caveats: Excluded were some V segments that proved indistinguishable, including TRBV6-2 and TRBV6-3.

Input material: PBMCs. The clonotype was recovered from a man younger than 35 in good health and CMV-seronegative. The chain carries TRBV4-2 and TRBJ1-2; the D gene is possibly TRBD1 (6 bases). The DNA for the CDR3 is TGTGCCAGCAGCCGGGATACAGGGACCTCTAACTATGGCTACACCTTC. Translating it yields CASSRDTGTSNYGYTF.